This passage covers 21 T cell receptor beta chains from one sample sequenced in a study of PD-1 blockade in classical Hodgkin lymphoma. Exposure to brentuximab vedotin varied, and each patient had relapsed following autologous stem cell transplantation. Generated by immunoSEQ multiplex PCR, the TCRdb table keeps only in-frame clones and is missing some. The sample has about 150,000 clones, around four fifths seen once. The starting material was peripheral blood mononuclear cells (PBMCs), obtained before the second cycle of nivolumab. The receptor set was obtained from a human donor with classical Hodgkin lymphoma.

The chain carries TRBV25-1 and TRBJ2-2; no definite D call. The CDR3 totals 13 residues. CDR1 and CDR2 (germline): MGHDK, SYGVNS. V lost 4 bases, J lost 0 bases, and 3 bases lay in between. The CDR3 DNA reads TGTGCCAGCAGTGTCGCGAACACCGGGGAGCTGTTTTTT. Its translation: CASSVANTGELFF.

This clone was counted between two and nine times. V gene TRBV7-2 combines with J gene TRBJ2-7; D ambiguous. Germline-derived CDR1 and CDR2 are SGHTA and FQGNSA. Trimming took 3 bases from V and 4 from J, leaving 10 bases between them. The CDR3 totals 13 residues. This CDR3 is CASSLVGKYEQYF. The CDR3 coding sequence is TGTGCCAGCAGCTTGGTAGGAAAATACGAGCAGTACTTC.

The rearrangement links TRBV2 to TRBJ1-5; no firm D call. There are 11 residues in the CDR3. V was shortened by 3 bases and J by 3 bases, with 0 bases between the two germline ends. Germline V gives CDR1 SNHLY, CDR2 FYNNEI. The CDR3 reads CASSDNQPQHF. In nucleotides, the CDR3 is TGTGCCAGCAGTGACAATCAGCCCCAGCATTTT.

The chain joins TRBV7-3 to TRBJ2-1, with 8 bases matching TRBD1. Germline-derived CDR1 and CDR2 are SGHTA and FQGTGA. Trimming at V came to 6 bases and at J to 0 bases, leaving 4 bases not matched to a gene. The CDR3 contains 15 residues. CDR3 sequence (DNA): TGTGCCAGCAGTTCAACAGGGGGCTCCTACAATGAGCAGTTCTTC. Its translation: CASSSTGGSYNEQFF.

The CDR3 loop reads CASSPGLINGVRAGELFF. The CDR3 bases are TGTGCCAGCAGCCCGGGACTTATAAACGGGGTACGAGCCGGGGAGCTGTTTTTT. The gene calls are TRBV11-1 and TRBJ2-2, with a tentative D call TRBD2 (6 bases). Germline values: CDR1 SGHAT, CDR2 FQDESV (reference sequence). Trimming took off 5 bases at V and 6 bases at J, with 25 bases between the two ends. The CDR3 covers 18 residues.

The rearrangement joins TRBV13 to TRBJ1-1, with 7 bases matching TRBD1. Germline V gene data show CDR1 as PRHDT and CDR2 as FYEKMQ (reference sequence). The CDR3 contains 13 residues. V was pared by 5 bases and J by 5 bases, with 5 bases of the junction left unmatched. CDR3 DNA sequence: TGTGCCAGCAGCCCCCAGGGGGGAACTGAAGCTTTCTTT. This gives the protein CASSPQGGTEAFF.

This clone has just a few counts. The chain combines TRBV19 with TRBJ1-5, with D perhaps TRBD1 (5 bases). V shed 5 bases and J shed 0 bases, with 8 bases lying between them. CDR1 and CDR2 from the germline V gene are LNHDA and SQIVND (reference sequence). The CDR3 is 14 residues long. CDR3: CASSGGGSNQPQHF. The CDR3 bases are TGTGCCAGTAGTGGGGGGGGTAGCAATCAGCCCCAGCATTTT.

This chain links TRBV7-9 with TRBJ2-7; D ambiguous. This CDR3 is built from 13 residues. Looked up from germline, CDR1 is SEHNR and CDR2 is FQNEAQ (reference sequence). Trimming cost V 0 bases and J 6 bases, with 9 bases left between them. This CDR3 is CASSLAQTGEQYF. The CDR3 DNA reads TGTGCCAGCAGCTTAGCACAGACGGGCGAGCAGTACTTC.

The chain combines TRBV7-9 with TRBJ2-1; D ambiguous. The length of the CDR3 is 17 residues. Per the germline V gene, CDR1 is SEHNR and CDR2 is FQNEAQ (reference sequence). V gave up 1 base and J gave up 0 bases, with 13 bases separating them. CDR3 protein: CASSLESSSFSYNEQFF. The CDR3 bases are TGTGCCAGCAGCTTAGAGAGTAGCAGCTTCTCCTACAATGAGCAGTTCTTC.

The J gene is TRBJ1-3, the V gene TRBV28; D not certain. The V gene's germline CDR1 is MDHEN and CDR2 SYDVKM. The CDR3 loop spans 12 amino acids. V lost 5 bases, J lost 4 bases, and 6 bases lay in between. The CDR3: CASSPTGNTIYF. CDR3 DNA sequence: TGTGCCAGCAGTCCAACCGGAAACACCATATATTTT. Combining the CDR3 with reference TRBV28 and TRBJ1-3 gives the whole variable domain DVKVTQSSRYLVKRTGEKVFLECVQDMDHENMFWYRQDPGLGLRLIYFSYDVKMKEKGDIPEGYSVSREKKERFSLILESASTNQTSMYLCASSPTGNTIYFGEGSWLTVV.

The gene calls are TRBV5-4 and TRBJ1-2, with 11 bases aligning to TRBD1. The junction had 7 bases not matched to a gene; V was cut back by 4 bases and J by 5 bases. CDR3 length: 15 residues. Germline V gives CDR1 SGHNT, CDR2 YYREEE (reference sequence). CDR3 residues: CASSPDRGRRYGYTF. CDR3 coding DNA: TGTGCCAGCAGCCCGGACAGGGGGCGCCGGTATGGCTACACCTTC.

V and J are TRBV18 and TRBJ2-3, with TRBD1 matching over 8 bases. This CDR3 has 15 residues. V lost 4 bases to trimming and J lost 3 bases; unmatched junction nucleotides: 6. The germline V gene encodes CDR1 KGHSH and CDR2 LQKENI. The CDR3: CASSLGQGPTDTQYF. DNA for the CDR3: TGTGCCAGCTCACTTGGACAGGGACCTACAGATACGCAGTATTTT.

This chain joins TRBV9 and TRBJ1-3; 7 bases are a match to TRBD1. The trim removed 1 base at V and 0 bases at J, leaving 4 bases unmatched. CDR3 length: 16 residues. Per the germline V gene, CDR1 is SGDLS and CDR2 is YYNGEE. In DNA, the CDR3 is TGTGCCAGCAGCGTAACAGGGGCCCTCTCTGGAAACACCATATATTTT. It codes for CASSVTGALSGNTIYF.

The V and J genes are TRBV7-7 and TRBJ2-5, with TRBD2 matching over 9 bases. The length of the CDR3 is 15 residues. Per the germline V gene, CDR1 is SSHAT and CDR2 is FNYEAQ (reference sequence). With 1 base clipped from V and 4 bases from J, the junction kept 4 bases outside the gene matches. The CDR3 DNA follows: TGTGCCAGCAGCTTAGTAGCGGGAGTAGGAGAGACCCAGTACTTC. Translation: CASSLVAGVGETQYF. Together with reference TRBV7-7 and TRBJ2-5, the CDR3 gives the full variable domain: GAGVSQSPRYKVTKRGQDVTLRCDPISSHATLYWYQQALGQGPEFLTYFNYEAQPDKSGLPSDRFSAERPEGSISTLTIQRTEQRDSAMYRCASSLVAGVGETQYFGPGTRLLVL.

CDR3 region: CASSLGGGNEKLFF. The CDR3 DNA reads as TGCGCCAGCAGCCTCGGAGGAGGGAATGAAAAACTGTTTTTT. This chain connects TRBV5-1 to TRBJ1-4, with D unresolved. The CDR3 is 14 amino acids. Germline assignment: CDR1 SGHRS and CDR2 YFSETQ. Trimming removed 4 bases from V and 5 bases from J, with 12 bases in between.

CDR3 loop: CASSFPPGGTNTGELFF. DNA of the CDR3: TGTGCCAGCAGCTTCCCCCCCGGCGGGACGAACACCGGGGAGCTGTTTTTT. The chain links TRBV7-2 to TRBJ2-2, with D perhaps TRBD2 (6 bases). The V gene lost 3 bases and the J gene lost 0 bases, with 14 bases spanning the gap. From germline, CDR1 is SGHTA and CDR2 FQGNSA. The CDR3 has 17 residues.

The V call is TRBV28, the J call TRBJ2-1; 7 nucleotides line up with TRBD2. The CDR3 is 14 amino acids. Germline CDR1 reads MDHEN; CDR2 reads SYDVKM. V gave up 3 bases and J gave up 3 bases; unmatched junction bases: 2. The CDR3: CASSLGDYYNEQFF. In nucleotides, the CDR3 is TGTGCCAGCAGTTTGGGGGACTACTACAATGAGCAGTTCTTC.

This clone was picked up one time. The chain has TRBV6-6 and TRBJ1-1; no definite D call. The CDR3 has 14 residues. V was pared by 6 bases and J by 1 base, with 12 bases between. Germline assignment: CDR1 MNHNY and CDR2 SVGAGI (reference sequence). The CDR3 DNA reads TGTGCCAGCAGCCCCCCATTTTCGAACACTGAAGCTTTCTTT. Translating gives CASSPPFSNTEAFF.

The rearrangement joins TRBV7-9 to TRBJ2-3, with D unresolved. Trimming took 1 base from V and 2 from J, leaving 7 bases between them. The CDR3 covers 14 residues. In germline, CDR1 is SEHNR, CDR2 FQNEAQ (reference sequence). The CDR3 is CASSLGWDTDTQYF. Written as DNA, the CDR3 is TGTGCCAGCAGCTTAGGGTGGGACACAGATACGCAGTATTTT.

V and J are TRBV18 and TRBJ2-2; no reliable D call. V shed 0 bases and J shed 1 base, with 12 bases lying between them. CDR1 and CDR2 from the germline V gene are KGHSH and LQKENI. The CDR3 is 17 residues long. The CDR3 DNA reads as TGTGCCAGCTCACCACCAAACGCAGCTCTGAACACCGGGGAGCTGTTTTTT. Protein: CASSPPNAALNTGELFF.

The chain couples TRBV5-1 to TRBJ2-2; D may be TRBD2 (6 bases). There are 16 residues in the CDR3. Germline V gives CDR1 SGHRS, CDR2 YFSETQ. Trimming left V 1 base short and J 0 bases short, with 10 bases between. DNA of the CDR3: TGCGCCAGCAGCTTGTTGGGGGGAGCGAACACCGGGGAGCTGTTTTTT. Protein product: CASSLLGGANTGELFF. The whole variable domain, filled in from reference TRBV5-1 and TRBJ2-2, reads KAGVTQTPRYLIKTRGQQVTLSCSPISGHRSVSWYQQTPGQGLQFLFEYFSETQRNKGNFPGRFSGRQFSNSRSEMNVSTLELGDSALYLCASSLLGGANTGELFFGEGSRLTVL.